The T cell receptor beta chain under discussion was sequenced for a study of vaccination and CD4 T cells after COVID-19 (dated by TCRdb to between 2021 and 2023). In terms of the full investigation: Six males and four females were included in the convalescent cohort, with two Hispanic individuals, seven Caucasians, two Asians and one multiracial person represented. Participants got two doses of the Pfizer-BioNTech BNT162b2 vaccine (n=8) or two doses of the Moderna mRNA-1273 vaccine (n=2). Post-COVID blood samples were collected from convalescent patients a median of around 100 days after diagnosis, with a range of roughly 35 to 180 days. The time from the second vaccine dose to post-vaccine blood sampling had a median of 72 days and ranged from about 14 to 241 days. The cultures were stimulated with overlapping spike peptide pools from SARS-CoV-2 and from the common cold coronaviruses HCoV-NL63, HCoV-OC43 and HCoV-229E. As controls, cultures received a CEFX viral epitope pool (the positive control), an HIV-1 Nef peptide pool (the negative control), or no peptide at all. In 10 COVID-19 convalescent patients and 4 infection-naive healthy vaccine recipients, researchers compared the spike-specific CD4+ TCR repertoire from before mRNA vaccination with the repertoire from after. Memory CD4+ T cell crossreactivity between SARS-CoV-2 and common cold coronavirus spike proteins was assessed at the TCR clonotype level in an earlier paper using these donors. General conclusions and limits of the study: Nearly all vaccine-specific clones in convalescent patients (304 of 307) were mono-reactive for SARS-CoV-2 spike rather than cross-reactive with common cold coronaviruses. Only a relatively small number of convalescent patients were included in the study, and early timepoints following natural infection were not analyzed. The median number of SARS-CoV-2-reactive clonotypes rose from about 23 after infection to a few dozen after vaccination, but the change was not significant. In convalescent patients, a median roughly 86% of post-vaccine SARS-CoV-2-reactive clones were detected only after vaccination, suggesting vaccine-specific priming.

Note on this clonotype: Its binding antigen is unknown. The record has no base qualities; no much larger clone is one base away.

The sample's treatment or condition label, in plain terms: roughly 10-day PBMC culture with coronavirus spike peptide pools or control peptides (ViraFEST assay). CD4+ T cells from unexposed donors were collected before the COVID-19 pandemic (2011-2018). The study used the ViraFEST assay, which expanded antigen-specific T cells with peptide pools and then identified expanded clonotypes by TCR sequencing. Each well held approximately 2 million PBMCs cultured in IMDM containing around 5% human AB serum and around 10 IU/ml IL-2, with 9 to 10 ug/ml peptide pools added. Half of the culture medium was replaced with fresh IL-2-containing medium on days 3 and 7. After roughly 11 days of culture, CD4+ T cells were isolated by negative selection with the EasySep CD4+ T cell isolation kit. As far as cell numbers permitted, CD4+ T cells from unexposed donors were tested for reactivity against SARS-CoV-2 S and N as well as four spike pools from common cold coronaviruses. Ficoll-Paque Plus gradient centrifugation was used to isolate PBMCs from whole blood, and the isolated PBMCs were then either used fresh or cryopreserved at -140C. Triplicate wells were generally used for each culture condition. The leukapheresis product used for the unexposed donors was purchased from a commercial source.

The library was generated by PCR. DNA from cultured CD4+ T cells underwent TCR sequencing with the Oncomine TCR Beta short-read assay at the Johns Hopkins FTIC core. The QIAamp micro DNA kit was used to extract genomic DNA from the cultured CD4+ T cells. Oncomine TCR Beta libraries made from cultured CD4+ T cells were pooled using unique dual indexes and sequenced on an Illumina iSeq 100. On the study's bioinformatics: Non-productive sequences were removed, and CDR3s not starting with C, not ending with F or W, or shorter than 7 amino acids were discarded. Antigen-specific clonotypes were identified with the MANAFEST web application by comparing peptide-stimulated wells with reference and other culture wells. For a clone to be called positive, the clone needed an FDR below 0.05, an odds ratio above 5, and a productive frequency above 0.1% in at least two of three replicate wells. A clonotype was classed as cross-reactive if the clonotype showed significant expansion both in SARS-CoV-2 spike wells and in at least one common cold coronavirus spike condition. Levenshtein distances (stringdist) and unrooted phylogenetic trees (ape) in R version 3.6.1 were used to assess CDR3 homology. TCRdb reworked the public reads: Q25 trimming with fastp, MiXCR clone assembly, productive beta chains retained. Rows with one shared CDR3 protein collapse into an entry with the most common genes and DNA. These V and J calls rely on TCRdb rather than the paper's analysis. The sample has roughly 7,000 distinct CDR3 sequences on record, just over 70% of them singletons. The ten largest clonotypes hold about 40% of the sample.

Looking up the germline V gene yields CDR1 SGHTA and CDR2 FQGNSA. The CDR3, from cysteine to phenylalanine, totals 17 residues. This entry keeps only the CDR3 DNA: 51 bases, framed from base 1. V lost 5 bases and J lost 2 bases; the stretch between them is 19 bases long. Sample: CD4+ T cells from blood, cultured in vitro. This TCR derives from a human donor in good health. The chain employs TRBV7-2 and TRBJ1-5, with the D gene call left open. Here is the DNA: TGTGCCAGCAGCAAAGCTAGAGGACCTTCTGGCAATCAGCCCCAGCATTTT. This codes for CASSKARGPSGNQPQHF.